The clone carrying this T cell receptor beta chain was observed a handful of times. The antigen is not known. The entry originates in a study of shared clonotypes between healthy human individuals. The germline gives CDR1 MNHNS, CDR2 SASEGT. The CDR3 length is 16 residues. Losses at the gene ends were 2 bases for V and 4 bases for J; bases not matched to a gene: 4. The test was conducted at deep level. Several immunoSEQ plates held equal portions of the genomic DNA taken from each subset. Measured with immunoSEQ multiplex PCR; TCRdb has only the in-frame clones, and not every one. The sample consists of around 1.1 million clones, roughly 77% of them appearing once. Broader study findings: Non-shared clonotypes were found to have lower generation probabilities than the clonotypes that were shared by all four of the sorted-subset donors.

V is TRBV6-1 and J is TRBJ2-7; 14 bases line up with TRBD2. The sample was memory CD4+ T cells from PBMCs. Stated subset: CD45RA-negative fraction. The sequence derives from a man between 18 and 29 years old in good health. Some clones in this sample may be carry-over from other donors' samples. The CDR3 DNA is TGTGCCAGCAGTGAACCTGGACTAGCGGGGGGTTACGAGCAGTACTTC. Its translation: CASSEPGLAGGYEQYF.